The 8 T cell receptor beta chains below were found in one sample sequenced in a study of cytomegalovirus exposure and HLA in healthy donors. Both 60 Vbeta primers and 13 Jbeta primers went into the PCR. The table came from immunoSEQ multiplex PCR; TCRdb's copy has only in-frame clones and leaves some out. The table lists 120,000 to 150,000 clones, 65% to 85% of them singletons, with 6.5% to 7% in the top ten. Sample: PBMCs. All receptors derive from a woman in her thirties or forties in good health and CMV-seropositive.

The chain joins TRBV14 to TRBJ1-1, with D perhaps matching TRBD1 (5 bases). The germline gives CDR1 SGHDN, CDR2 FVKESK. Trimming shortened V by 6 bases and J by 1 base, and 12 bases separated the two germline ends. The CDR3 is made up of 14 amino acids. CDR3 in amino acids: CASSLLTGNTEAFF. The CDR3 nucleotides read TGTGCCAGCAGTCTACTTACAGGGAACACTGAAGCTTTCTTT.

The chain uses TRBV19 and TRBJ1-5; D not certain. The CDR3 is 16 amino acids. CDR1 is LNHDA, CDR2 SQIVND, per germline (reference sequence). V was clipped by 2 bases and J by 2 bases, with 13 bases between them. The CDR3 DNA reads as TGTGCCAGTAGTATACTGGGAACTAGGGGCAATCAGCCCCAGCATTTT. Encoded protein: CASSILGTRGNQPQHF.

CDR3 in DNA: TGTGCCAGCAGCTTGGGACAGGGGAGGAGTGAAAAACTGTTTTTT. Protein: CASSLGQGRSEKLFF. The rearrangement uses TRBV5-4 and TRBJ1-4, with 8 bases identical to TRBD1. The CDR3 consists of 15 residues. V was clipped by 0 bases and J by 7 bases; unmatched bases: 5. Germline V lookup: CDR1 SGHNT, CDR2 YYREEE (reference sequence). Full variable domain (missing parts from reference TRBV5-4 and TRBJ1-4): ETGVTQSPTHLIKTRGQQVTLRCSSQSGHNTVSWYQQALGQGPQFIFQYYREEENGRGNFPPRFSGLQFPNYSSELNVNALELDDSALYLCASSLGQGRSEKLFFGSGTQLSVL.

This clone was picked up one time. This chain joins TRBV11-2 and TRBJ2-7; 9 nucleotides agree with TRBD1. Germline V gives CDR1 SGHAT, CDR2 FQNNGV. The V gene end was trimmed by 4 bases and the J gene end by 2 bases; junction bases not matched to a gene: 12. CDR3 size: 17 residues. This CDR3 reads CASSSLNRQGVPYEQYF. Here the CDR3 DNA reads TGTGCCAGCAGCTCACTAAATCGACAGGGGGTACCCTACGAGCAGTACTTC.

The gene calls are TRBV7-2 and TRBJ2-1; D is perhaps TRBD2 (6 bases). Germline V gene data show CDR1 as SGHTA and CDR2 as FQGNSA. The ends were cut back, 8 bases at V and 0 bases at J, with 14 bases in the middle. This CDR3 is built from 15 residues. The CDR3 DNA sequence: TGTGCCAGCCAAACTCGGGGGAGCTCCTACAATGAGCAGTTCTTC. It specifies CASQTRGSSYNEQFF.

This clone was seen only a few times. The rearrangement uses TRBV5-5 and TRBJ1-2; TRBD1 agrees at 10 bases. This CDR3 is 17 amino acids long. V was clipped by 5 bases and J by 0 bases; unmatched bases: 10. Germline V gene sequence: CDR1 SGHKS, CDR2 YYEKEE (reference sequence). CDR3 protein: CASSPGTGAWANYGYTF. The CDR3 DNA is TGTGCCAGCAGTCCCGGGACAGGGGCTTGGGCTAACTATGGCTACACCTTC.

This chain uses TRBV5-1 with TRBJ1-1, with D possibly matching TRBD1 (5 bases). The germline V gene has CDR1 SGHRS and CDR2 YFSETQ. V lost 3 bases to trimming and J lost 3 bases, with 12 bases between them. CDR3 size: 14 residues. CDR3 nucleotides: TGCGCCAGCAGCTCCCAGGGATCGGACACTGAAGCTTTCTTT. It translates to CASSSQGSDTEAFF.

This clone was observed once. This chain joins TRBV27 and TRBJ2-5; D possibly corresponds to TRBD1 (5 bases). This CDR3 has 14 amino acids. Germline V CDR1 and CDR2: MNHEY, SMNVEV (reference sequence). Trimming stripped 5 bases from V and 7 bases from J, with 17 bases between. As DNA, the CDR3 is TGTGCCAGCAGTCCCCATCAGGGAAGTGGGACCCAGTACTTC. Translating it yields CASSPHQGSGTQYF.